Shown below are 27 T cell receptor beta chains from a single sample sequenced in a study of blood T cell repertoires in COVID-19. The assay was immunoSEQ multiplex PCR, and TCRdb's table has in-frame clones only and misses some. The data hold over 150,000 clones, with 88% observed a single time. The sequenced material came from PBMCs or T cells enriched from blood (not recorded which). These receptors originate from a woman between 18 and 29 years old who had recovered from COVID-19.

The rearrangement joins TRBV4-3 to TRBJ1-6, with D possibly matching TRBD1 (5 bases). V gave up 2 bases and J gave up 7 bases, with 15 bases separating them. The CDR3 is 16 amino acids. The germline V gene has CDR1 LGHNA and CDR2 YSLEER. The CDR3, as DNA: TGCGCCAGCAGCCAATATTTCCAGGGTGGGAATTCACCCCTCCACTTT. Its translation: CASSQYFQGGNSPLHF.

The rearrangement joins TRBV19 to TRBJ1-1, with D unclear. The CDR3 sequence is 14 residues long. Trimming shortened V by 7 bases and J by 0 bases, and 12 bases separated the two germline ends. Germline V gives CDR1 LNHDA, CDR2 SQIVND (reference sequence). CDR3: CASKVVQMNTEAFF. The CDR3 DNA reads TGTGCCAGTAAAGTTGTACAGATGAACACTGAAGCTTTCTTT.

The chain uses TRBV9 and TRBJ2-7; TRBD1 is a possible D gene (5 bases). Trimming cost V 0 bases and J 2 bases, with 12 bases left between them. The CDR3 has 15 amino acids. Germline lookup yields CDR1 SGDLS and CDR2 YYNGEE. The CDR3 sequence: CASSVGTGRTYEQYF. The CDR3 DNA reads as TGTGCCAGCAGCGTAGGAACAGGACGTACCTACGAGCAGTACTTC.

The V call is TRBV9, the J call TRBJ2-1; 7 bases match TRBD2. Germline loops: CDR1 SGDLS, CDR2 YYNGEE. There are 17 residues in the CDR3. V trimming: 0 bases; J trimming: 2 bases; junction bases outside the gene matches: 8. For the CDR3, the DNA is TGTGCCAGCAGCGTAGTGAGTACTAGCGCTACCTACAATGAGCAGTTCTTC. It specifies CASSVVSTSATYNEQFF.

The chain carries TRBV28 and TRBJ1-5, with 9 bases that match TRBD1. This CDR3 contains 17 residues. Germline V lookup: CDR1 MDHEN, CDR2 SYDVKM. J was trimmed by 7 bases and V by 4 bases; bases with no gene match: 14. This chain's CDR3 is CASSSLTTGGARQPQHF. Here the CDR3 DNA reads TGTGCCAGCAGTTCCCTCACAACAGGGGGCGCGAGGCAGCCCCAGCATTTT.

The genes are TRBV19 and TRBJ1-6; 8 positions agree with TRBD1. The CDR3 length is 17 residues. Trimming removed 2 bases from V and 10 bases from J; junction bases left unmatched: 13. Germline CDR1 reads LNHDA; CDR2 reads SQIVND (reference sequence). The CDR3 here is CASSITTETGARSPLHF. CDR3 sequence (DNA): TGTGCCAGTAGTATAACCACGGAGACAGGGGCCAGATCACCCCTCCACTTT. Complete variable domain (other parts from reference TRBV19 and TRBJ1-6): DGGITQSPKYLFRKEGQNVTLSCEQNLNHDAMYWYRQDPGQGLRLIYYSQIVNDFQKGDIAEGYSVSREKKESFPLTVTSAQKNPTAFYLCASSITTETGARSPLHFGNGTRLTVT.

The chain combines TRBV30 with TRBJ2-2, with TRBD1 as a possible D gene (6 bases). The CDR3 totals 14 residues. The V and J ends lost 2 bases and 1 base respectively, with 8 bases between them. In germline, CDR1 is GTSNPN, CDR2 SVGIG (reference sequence). CDR3 sequence (DNA): TGTGCCTGGAGTAGGACAGTGAACACCGGGGAGCTGTTTTTT. It specifies CAWSRTVNTGELFF.

The chain couples TRBV2 to TRBJ2-5; 9 bases align to TRBD1. Germline loops: CDR1 SNHLY, CDR2 FYNNEI. V was clipped by 3 bases and J by 5 bases; unmatched bases: 10. CDR3 length equals 16 residues. The CDR3 region is CASSERSLGQGETQYF. The CDR3 DNA sequence: TGTGCCAGCAGTGAGAGGTCCCTAGGACAGGGGGAGACCCAGTACTTC. Complete variable domain (other parts from reference TRBV2 and TRBJ2-5): EPEVTQTPSHQVTQMGQEVILRCVPISNHLYFYWYRQILGQKVEFLVSFYNNEISEKSEIFDDQFSVERPDGSNFTLKIRSTKLEDSAMYFCASSERSLGQGETQYFGPGTRLLVL.

The count of this clone is one. The chain carries TRBV19 and TRBJ2-2; D is unclear. This CDR3 is built from 11 residues. Germline V CDR1 and CDR2: LNHDA, SQIVND (reference sequence). Trimming cost V 5 bases and J 8 bases, with 6 bases left between them. The CDR3 coding sequence is TGTGCCAGTAGTCCCCAGGGGGAGCTGTTTTTT. Protein sequence: CASSPQGELFF.

The chain couples TRBV5-1 to TRBJ1-5; TRBD1 matches at 9 bases. J lost 6 bases, V lost 5 bases, and 6 bases had no gene match. Germline V gives CDR1 SGHRS, CDR2 YFSETQ. This CDR3 is built from 14 residues. DNA for the CDR3: TGCGCCAGCAGTTCTACAGGGGGCATTCAGCCCCAGCATTTT. Its protein is CASSSTGGIQPQHF.

The chain is built from TRBV10-3 and TRBJ2-7, with D possibly matching TRBD1 (6 bases). Germline values: CDR1 ENHRY, CDR2 SYGVKD. This CDR3 contains 15 residues. V was clipped by 0 bases and J by 4 bases, with 13 bases between them. The CDR3, as DNA: TGTGCCATCAGTGAGTCGACAGGAGTAAAGTACGAGCAGTACTTC. As protein: CAISESTGVKYEQYF.

The chain employs TRBV2 and TRBJ1-2, with TRBD1 matching 7 bases. The CDR3 sequence is 13 residues long. From germline, CDR1 is SNHLY and CDR2 FYNNEI. With V trimmed by 6 bases and J by 8 bases, 9 bases remained unmatched. The CDR3 nucleotides read TGTGCCAGCAGCCAAGACAGGGCCGGCGGCTACACCTTC. Translated: CASSQDRAGGYTF.

The rearrangement joins TRBV18 to TRBJ2-5; 7 positions agree with TRBD1. Germline V gene sequence: CDR1 KGHSH, CDR2 LQKENI. V trimming: 1 base; J trimming: 2 bases; junction bases outside the gene matches: 1. The CDR3 is made up of 14 amino acids. CDR3 loop: CASSPLGQQETQYF. The CDR3 DNA is TGTGCCAGCTCACCACTGGGACAGCAAGAGACCCAGTACTTC. The full variable domain, completed using reference TRBV18 and TRBJ2-5, is NAGVMQNPRHLVRRRGQEARLRCSPMKGHSHVYWYRQLPEEGLKFMVYLQKENIIDESGMPKERFSAEFPKEGPSILRIQQVVRGDSAAYFCASSPLGQQETQYFGPGTRLLVL.

The V call is TRBV5-5, the J call TRBJ2-5; 11 positions agree with TRBD2. This CDR3 is 16 amino acids long. The germline V gene encodes CDR1 SGHKS and CDR2 YYEKEE (reference sequence). V lost 2 bases to trimming and J lost 4 bases; unmatched junction nucleotides: 7. The CDR3 nucleotides are TGTGCCAGCAGCTTCCTGGTAGCGGGAGGGGGAGAGACCCAGTACTTC. Its translation is CASSFLVAGGGETQYF.

The sample holds a few counts of this clone. The V call is TRBV30, the J call TRBJ2-2, with D possibly matching TRBD2 (6 bases). This CDR3 spans 13 amino acids. V lost 4 bases and J lost 4, with 10 bases in between. Germline assignment: CDR1 GTSNPN and CDR2 SVGIG (reference sequence). CDR3 sequence reads: CAWTEGLTGELFF. The CDR3, as DNA: TGTGCCTGGACCGAGGGACTCACCGGGGAGCTGTTTTTT.

The V gene is TRBV3-1 (or the pseudogene TRBV3-2), the J gene TRBJ2-4; D may be TRBD1 (6 bases). From germline, CDR1 is LGHDT and CDR2 YNNKEL (reference sequence). CDR3 size: 12 residues. V was trimmed by 6 bases and J by 5 bases, leaving 8 bases between them. The CDR3 nucleotides are TGTGCCAGCAGTCGACAGGAAAACATTCAGTACTTC. Its protein product is CASSRQENIQYF.

V gene TRBV27 combines with J gene TRBJ1-2; the D is unclear. CDR1 and CDR2 from the germline V gene are MNHEY and SMNVEV (reference sequence). V was trimmed by 7 bases and J by 0 bases, leaving 9 bases between them. This CDR3 is built from 13 residues. The CDR3 DNA reads as TGTGCCAGCATGGGCAGAGCTAACTATGGCTACACCTTC. Protein product: CASMGRANYGYTF.

The chain recombines TRBV7-2 with TRBJ2-7, with 12 nucleotides matching TRBD2. Germline values: CDR1 SGHTA, CDR2 FQGNSA. V lost 5 bases and J lost 1; bases outside the gene matches: 6. The CDR3 has 16 residues. The CDR3 nucleotides read TGTGCCAGCAGCACACTCGGGACTAGCGGGTCCTACGAGCAGTACTTC. Its translation: CASSTLGTSGSYEQYF.

The chain recombines TRBV30 with TRBJ2-7; D is unclear. The V gene's germline CDR1 is GTSNPN and CDR2 SVGIG (reference sequence). The CDR3 covers 12 residues. Trimming shortened V by 5 bases and J by 0 bases, and 8 bases separated the two germline ends. CDR3 protein: CAWAGLSYEQYF. Written as DNA, the CDR3 is TGTGCCTGGGCAGGTCTCTCCTACGAGCAGTACTTC.

V usage is TRBV6-8 and J usage is TRBJ2-5; 11 bases map to TRBD1. CDR1 and CDR2 (germline): MNHGY, SAAAGT. This CDR3 comprises 16 residues. V lost 8 bases, J lost 2 bases, and 10 bases stayed unmatched. The CDR3: CASLNRDRGNQETQYF. The CDR3 region has the DNA TGTGCCAGCCTGAACCGGGACAGGGGGAATCAAGAGACCCAGTACTTC.

The chain recombines TRBV7-2 with TRBJ1-5; 11 bases are shared with TRBD1. There are 17 residues in the CDR3. Germline V gene sequence: CDR1 SGHTA, CDR2 FQGNSA. After removal of 5 bases from V and 3 bases from J, the junction contained 9 bases not matched to a gene. DNA of the CDR3: TGTGCCAGCAGCCCCCGGGGGGGACAGGGGGTCAATCAGCCCCAGCATTTT. It yields the protein CASSPRGGQGVNQPQHF.

The chain carries TRBV9 and TRBJ2-3; perhaps TRBD1 as D (5 bases). V lost 3 bases, J lost 4 bases, and 15 bases lay in between. This CDR3 is built from 15 residues. Germline loops: CDR1 SGDLS, CDR2 YYNGEE. The CDR3 reads CASSAPPLGADTQYF. The CDR3 DNA follows: TGTGCCAGCAGCGCACCCCCCCTAGGGGCAGATACGCAGTATTTT.

This clone was counted a few times. The rearrangement uses TRBV27 and TRBJ1-5; possibly TRBD1 for D (5 bases). V was shortened by 8 bases and J by 7 bases, with 15 bases between the two germline ends. The CDR3 sequence is 13 residues long. The germline V gene has CDR1 MNHEY and CDR2 SMNVEV (reference sequence). The CDR3 sequence is CASGRQSGQPQHF. In nucleotides, the CDR3 is TGTGCCAGCGGCAGACAGTCGGGCCAGCCCCAGCATTTT.

This clone appeared a single time. This sequence joins TRBV7-9 and TRBJ1-2, with D possibly matching TRBD1 (6 bases). The CDR3 has 16 amino acids. V dropped 5 bases and J dropped 4 bases, with 20 bases sitting between them. Looked up from germline, CDR1 is SEHNR and CDR2 is FQNEAQ (reference sequence). CDR3 coding DNA: TGTGCCAGCAGCCTTGGGGGACATACAGAGTTCTATGGCTACACCTTC. Translation: CASSLGGHTEFYGYTF.

This clone has only one observation. V is TRBV6-5 and J is TRBJ1-5; weak D call: TRBD1 (6 bases). Germline assignment: CDR1 MNHEY and CDR2 SVGAGI. The V and J ends lost 6 bases and 0 bases respectively, with 12 bases between them. The CDR3 is 15 residues long. The CDR3 reads CASSDTGSSNQPQHF. In nucleotides, the CDR3 is TGTGCCAGCAGCGATACAGGGAGTAGCAATCAGCCCCAGCATTTT.

V usage is TRBV6-4 and J usage is TRBJ2-1; D is possibly TRBD2 (6 bases). V was trimmed by 7 bases and J by 0 bases, leaving 16 bases between them. The length of the CDR3 is 16 residues. CDR1 is MRHNA and CDR2 is SNTAGT in the germline V gene. DNA for the CDR3: TGTGCCAGCACCGTGGGACTTCCCAGCTCCTACAATGAGCAGTTCTTC. Protein: CASTVGLPSSYNEQFF.

The rearrangement links TRBV7-3 to TRBJ2-3; TRBD1 might be the D (5 bases). Trimming took 1 base from V and 0 from J, leaving 11 bases between them. Germline lookup yields CDR1 SGHTA and CDR2 FQGTGA. The CDR3 runs to 16 residues. CDR3 coding DNA: TGTGCCAGCAGCTTAATGAGGACAACTAGCACAGATACGCAGTATTTT. Translation: CASSLMRTTSTDTQYF.